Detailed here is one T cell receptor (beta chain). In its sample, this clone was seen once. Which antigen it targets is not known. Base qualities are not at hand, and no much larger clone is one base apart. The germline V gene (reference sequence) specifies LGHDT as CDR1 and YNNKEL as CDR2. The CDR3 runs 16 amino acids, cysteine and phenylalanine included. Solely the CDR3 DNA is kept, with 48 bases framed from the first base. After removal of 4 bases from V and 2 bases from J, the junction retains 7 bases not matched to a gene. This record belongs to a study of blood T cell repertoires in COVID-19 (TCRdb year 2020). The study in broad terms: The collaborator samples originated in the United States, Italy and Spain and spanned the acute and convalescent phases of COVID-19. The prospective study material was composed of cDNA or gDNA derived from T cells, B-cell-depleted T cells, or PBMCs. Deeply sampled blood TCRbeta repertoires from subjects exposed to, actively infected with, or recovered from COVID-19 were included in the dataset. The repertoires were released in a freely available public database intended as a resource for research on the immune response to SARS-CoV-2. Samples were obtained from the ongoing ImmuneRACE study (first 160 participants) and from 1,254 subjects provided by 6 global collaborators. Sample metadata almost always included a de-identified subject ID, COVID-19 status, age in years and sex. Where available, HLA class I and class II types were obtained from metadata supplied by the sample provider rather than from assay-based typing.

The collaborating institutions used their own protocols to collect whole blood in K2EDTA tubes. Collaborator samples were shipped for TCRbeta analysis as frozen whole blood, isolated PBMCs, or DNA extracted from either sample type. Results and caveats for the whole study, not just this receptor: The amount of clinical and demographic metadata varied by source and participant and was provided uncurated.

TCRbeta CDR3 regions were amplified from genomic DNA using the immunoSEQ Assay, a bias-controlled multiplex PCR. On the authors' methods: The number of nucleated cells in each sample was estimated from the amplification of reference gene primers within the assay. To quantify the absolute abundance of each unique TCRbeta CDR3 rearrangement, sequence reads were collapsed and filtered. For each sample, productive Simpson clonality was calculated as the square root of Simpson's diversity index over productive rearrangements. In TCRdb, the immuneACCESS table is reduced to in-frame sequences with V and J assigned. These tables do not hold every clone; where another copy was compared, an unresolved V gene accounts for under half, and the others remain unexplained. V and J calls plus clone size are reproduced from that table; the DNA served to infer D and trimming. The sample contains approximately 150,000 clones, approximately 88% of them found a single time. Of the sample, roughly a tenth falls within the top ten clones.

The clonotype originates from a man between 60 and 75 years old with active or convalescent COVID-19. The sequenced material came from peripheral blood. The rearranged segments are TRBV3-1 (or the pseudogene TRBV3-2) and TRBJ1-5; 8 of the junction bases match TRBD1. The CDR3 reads CASSPGQDSGNQPQHF. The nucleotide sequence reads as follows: TGTGCCAGCAGCCCGGGACAGGACTCGGGCAATCAGCCCCAGCATTTT.